Listed below are T cell receptor beta chains from one sample, sequenced in a study of blood T cell repertoires in COVID-19. Data came from immunoSEQ multiplex PCR; TCRdb stores just in-frame clones and leaves some out. The sample lists just over 90,000 clones, almost 90% occurring once. The specimen sequenced was peripheral blood. Source of these receptors: a human donor with active COVID-19. The donor label of this sample is uncertain. Both conserved end residues are trimmed from each CDR3. The D gene is left open where the match is weak.

>-|TRBJ2-1|TRBV6-2/TRBV6-3
ASSYLLAEQF
>TRBD2|TRBJ2-5|TRBV19
ASSTGLAFETQY
>TRBD1|TRBJ2-1|TRBV6-4
ASSKGQGGNNEQF
>TRBD1|TRBJ2-2|TRBV27
ASSLWGQGAFGELF
>-|TRBJ2-1|TRBV6-1
ASSEKRVYNEQF
>TRBD1|TRBJ2-1|TRBV5-1
ASSPGQGSYNEQF
>-|TRBJ2-5|TRBV24-1
ATSGRAETQY
>TRBD1|TRBJ2-2|TRBV6-5
ALSGRGLSPGELF
>-|TRBJ2-5|TRBV4-3
ASSHEGGAQY
>TRBD1|TRBJ1-1|TRBV6-5
ASSFRDSDTEAF
>-|TRBJ2-3|TRBV11-2
ASRGFYTDTQY
>TRBD2|TRBJ2-3|TRBV24-1
ATSASGALTDTQY
>-|TRBJ2-3|TRBV11-2
ASSLGLGRGTQY
>-|TRBJ1-1|TRBV19
ASSKRRSGDTEAF
>TRBD1|TRBJ2-2|TRBV6-4
ASSDSSETGQTGELF
>-|TRBJ1-5|TRBV2
ASSHGRASNQPQH
>TRBD2|TRBJ2-5|TRBV6-8
ASSYFYSGTSGQETQY
>-|TRBJ2-5|TRBV2
ASSEFGVNQETQY
>TRBD2|TRBJ2-2|TRBV12-5
ASGLGLAGQTGELF
>-|TRBJ2-1|TRBV19
ASSQGDNEQF
>TRBD1|TRBJ1-1|TRBV28
ASSFGPSGQGGTF
>-|TRBJ1-2|TRBV25-1
ASSEWGQFYGYT
>TRBD1|TRBJ2-7|TRBV18
ASSPADRVYEQY
>TRBD1|TRBJ1-1|TRBV4-3
ASSPTGVLNTEAF
>TRBD2|TRBJ2-1|TRBV29-1
SSATSGGNEQF
>-|TRBJ2-2|TRBV12-3/TRBV12-4
ASSLRITGELF
>-|TRBJ2-3|TRBV7-9
ASSPGLAEVSTDTQY
>TRBD1|TRBJ1-1|TRBV4-2
ASSRDGQDGAF
>-|TRBJ1-3|TRBV27
ASSIGVSGNTIY